The rows below give T cell receptor beta chains drawn from one sample of a study of monozygotic twins with inflammatory bowel disease. TCRdb re-called the 5' RACE reads; one entry per CDR3 protein, DNA not given. The sample has 150,000 to 200,000 distinct CDR3 sequences. Specimen: blood. The origin of the receptors is a human donor with ulcerative colitis or Crohn's disease, or a healthy co-twin of an affected twin (not recorded which). The CDR3 runs from the conserved cysteine through the conserved F or W. Fields, in order: J gene, V gene, CDR3 protein.

j_gene: TRBJ2-7
v_gene: TRBV6-1
CDR3aa: CASTLSRGSVSYEQYF

j_gene: TRBJ2-4
v_gene: TRBV19
CDR3aa: CASSIVRDRRNMQYF

j_gene: TRBJ2-3
v_gene: TRBV3-1
CDR3aa: CASSPGTSGSTDTQYF

j_gene: TRBJ2-1
v_gene: TRBV10-3
CDR3aa: CATRTSRGGNEQFF

j_gene: TRBJ2-7
v_gene: TRBV21-1
CDR3aa: CASSQGLAELYEQYF

j_gene: TRBJ2-5
v_gene: TRBV24-1
CDR3aa: CATSDANRGGETQYF

j_gene: TRBJ2-1
v_gene: TRBV15
CDR3aa: CATSRGVDRGLNEQFF

j_gene: TRBJ2-7
v_gene: TRBV27
CDR3aa: CASSTNPLSYEQYF

j_gene: TRBJ1-2
v_gene: TRBV5-6
CDR3aa: CASSLGQDYGYTF

j_gene: TRBJ2-1
v_gene: TRBV24-1
CDR3aa: CATSRQGRGNEQFF

j_gene: TRBJ2-1
v_gene: TRBV14
CDR3aa: CASRDFGTEQFF

j_gene: TRBJ2-1
v_gene: TRBV30
CDR3aa: CAWSPARTSGRLASYNEQFF

j_gene: TRBJ1-1
v_gene: TRBV19
CDR3aa: CASSIDRAPNTEAFF